This T cell receptor (beta chain) is from a study of graft-versus-host responses after intestinal transplantation (dated by TCRdb to the early 2020s). Background on the whole study: The transplants that recipients got were multivisceral, liver-intestinal, or isolated intestinal. Anti-thymocyte globulin induction was given to all recipients, followed by maintenance tacrolimus and steroids for around three years. Bulk TCR-beta CDR3 sequencing was used to track graft-versus-host and host-versus-graft alloreactive T cell clones in the graft, circulation and bone marrow after intestinal transplantation. To identify alloreactive clones, pre-transplant mixed lymphocyte reaction products were sequenced and compared with unstimulated pre-transplant donor and recipient T cells. The cohort enrolled around 25 intestinal transplant recipients including one retransplant, and a few patients lacking pretransplant specimens were excluded. Donor T cell macrochimerism was defined as a peak of at least 4% donor T cells among recipient peripheral blood mononuclear cells. Rather than being sequenced by the commercial service, samples from a few later patients were sequenced in-house on an Illumina MiSeq and processed with MiXCR. The study at large found these results: GvH clones were detected in recipient bone marrow, and some of these GvH clones were observed earlier in ileal mucosa or blood, consistent with an intestinal mucosal origin. Early after transplant, peak levels of circulating GvH clones were associated with declines in HvG clones. Patients with donor T cell macrochimerism had high GvH to HvG T cell clonal ratios in their allografts. The conclusions were limited by the relatively low number and heterogeneity of the intestinal transplant patients.

Libraries were prepared through the immunoSEQ multiplex PCR assay. For most patients, genomic DNA was subjected to high-throughput TCR-beta CDR3 sequencing by Adaptive Biotechnologies. Per the authors' processing: TCR sequencing data for around 19 patients were retrieved from Adaptive's ImmunoSEQ software; three other patients were processed with MiXCR and VDJtools. CDR3 nucleotide sequences shared between donor and recipient were removed because their origin could not be assigned. At least 2-fold expansion over unstimulated cells and a minimum CFSE-low frequency of 0.002% (template counts) or 0.001% (read counts) were required for clones to be classified as alloreactive. Mappable clones were those detected in sequenced pre-transplant spleen, lymph node, or MLR CFSE-low populations of the donor or recipient. Cumulative frequency of alloreactive clones was calculated as a percentage of all sequences weighted by copy number. TCRdb's version of the immuneACCESS table is confined to in-frame rearrangements and falls short of the full clone set. An unresolved V gene accounts for under half of the shortfall where checked; the remainder is of unknown origin. V and J calls and clone size are copied from that table; D and trimming were computed from the DNA. The sample yields about 35,000 clones; about 93% were counted once. Approximately 0.76% of the sample goes to the ten largest clones.

Including the terminal cysteine and phenylalanine, the CDR3 comprises 13 residues. This entry keeps only the CDR3 DNA: 39 bases, framed from base 1. In the germline V gene (reference sequence), CDR1 corresponds to LNHDA and CDR2 to SQIVND. The V end gives up 7 bases and the J end 7 bases, leaving 6 bases in the junction not matched to a gene. Blood samples were collected up to 4 times in the first month after transplant and then at least monthly when available. A note on this clone: Its antigen is currently not known. No much larger clone is present one base from it, and per-base qualities are unavailable.

The rearranged segments are TRBV19 and TRBJ2-1, with 8 bases in between that match TRBD1. This TCR derives from a human patient who received an intestinal transplant, so some T cells may come from the graft donor. The sequencing used PBMCs, collected 16 days after intestinal transplant. The base sequence is TGTGCCAGTACGATCAACAGGGGGAATGAGCAGTTCTTC. This translates into CASTINRGNEQFF. This CDR3, with the reference TRBV19 and TRBJ2-1 proteins standing in past its ends, gives the full variable domain DGGITQSPKYLFRKEGQNVTLSCEQNLNHDAMYWYRQDPGQGLRLIYYSQIVNDFQKGDIAEGYSVSREKKESFPLTVTSAQKNPTAFYLCASTINRGNEQFFGPGTRLTVL.